A selection of T cell receptor beta chains follows, all from one sample in a study of cytomegalovirus exposure and HLA in healthy donors. Profiling relied on immunoSEQ multiplex PCR, and the TCRdb table lists in-frame clones only, not all of them. The sample lists just over 150,000 clones, over 75% occurring once. Sequencing used PBMCs. The receptors come from a woman aged 45-60 years in good health and CMV-seropositive. Both conserved end residues are trimmed from each CDR3. The order of the fields is V gene, J gene, CDR3 protein.

>TRBV6-1|TRBJ1-5
ASRPYRGQNQPQH
>TRBV9|TRBJ1-2
ASSVDLYYGYT
>TRBV7-2|TRBJ2-5
ASSSAFRGATQY
>TRBV7-9|TRBJ2-7
ASSLKEARREQY
>TRBV15|TRBJ2-1
ATGPSGGSRQF
>TRBV7-9|TRBJ2-3
ATTPRTGQTGTQY
>TRBV5-6|TRBJ2-1
ASSLGTGEQF
>TRBV5-1|TRBJ1-1
ASSSDFDEPAF
>TRBV19|TRBJ2-7
ASRDRAPPYEQY
>TRBV7-9|TRBJ2-7
ASSLGLAGGVEQY
>TRBV10-2|TRBJ2-4
ASSESGGQTIQY
>TRBV6-5|TRBJ2-1
ASSPGLAGDEQF
>TRBV6-1|TRBJ2-7
ASSAQGATDEQY
>TRBV5-1|TRBJ1-1
ASSSQTNTEAF
>TRBV7-2|TRBJ2-7
ASSSRWGGRMHEQY
>TRBV6-6|TRBJ1-4
ASSYQGAPNEKLF
>TRBV5-1|TRBJ2-2
ASSPGGGSGTGELF
>TRBV7-9|TRBJ2-5
ASSLRPTGRQETQY
>TRBV6-6|TRBJ1-4
ASSSRDRGGRNAF
>TRBV28|TRBJ1-2
ASSLRQNYGYT
>TRBV6-5|TRBJ2-7
ASSLAGAQDYEQY
>TRBV7-2|TRBJ2-7
ASSGPRDRFSYEQY
>TRBV29-1|TRBJ1-1
SVGTGGSEAF
>TRBV2|TRBJ2-7
ASSGTGTPSEQY
>TRBV11-2|TRBJ1-1
ASSSNSGGGTEAF
>TRBV7-8|TRBJ1-2
ASSLLEGTTANYGYT
>TRBV4-1|TRBJ2-7
ASSQGLSTGIGYEQY
>TRBV4-3|TRBJ1-1
ASSQESTSMAF
>TRBV30|TRBJ2-2
AWTRVAGELF
>TRBV7-2|TRBJ2-3
ASSWTPHTQY
>TRBV5-5|TRBJ1-1
ASSFTSNTEAF
>TRBV7-2|TRBJ1-5
ASSLRAQGSNQPQH
>TRBV6-5|TRBJ1-2
ASSPTGGRNYGYT
>TRBV4-3|TRBJ1-4
ASSHGTGGEKLF
>TRBV6-5|TRBJ1-4
ASRARGLHEKLF
>TRBV28|TRBJ2-3
ASSSVSLDTQY